This TCR beta chain comes out of a study of blood T cell repertoires in COVID-19. Across the study: The United States, Italy and Spain were the sources of the acute and convalescent COVID-19 samples. PBMCs, B-cell-depleted T cells, or T cells were the source of the cDNA or gDNA that made up the material.

V gave up 4 bases and J gave up 4 bases, with 12 bases separating them. This CDR3 is 14 amino acids long. The V gene's germline CDR1 is SGHNT and CDR2 YYREEE (reference sequence). Per the study methods: Nucleated cell counts were estimated from reference gene primer amplification. Sequenced by immunoSEQ multiplex PCR; TCRdb stores in-frame clones only, minus some. V, J and clone size are taken as reported in that table, and D and trimming were inferred from the DNA itself. The sample lists more than 85,000 clones, around 90% occurring once. Sequencing used peripheral blood. This sequence originates from a human donor in a cohort sampled during active COVID-19. The chain links TRBV5-4 to TRBJ1-5; D is ambiguous. The CDR3 here is CASSPGGGNQPQHF. The CDR3 DNA reads as TGTGCCAGCAGCCCAGGAGGAGGGAATCAGCCCCAGCATTTT.